The 8 T cell receptor beta chains given below trace back to one sample, sequenced in a study of T cells in Graves' hyperthyroidism and ophthalmopathy. RNA transcripts were the template for amplifying TCR beta CDR3 regions. HTBI primers were employed in a first-round RT-PCR of the TCR CDR3. One entry per CDR3 protein, called by TCRdb with MiXCR from the multiplex PCR reads. Among 550,000 to 600,000 distinct CDR3 sequences, roughly 50% were seen once, and the ten largest hold roughly 20%. Sequencing was done on a sample of peripheral blood or thyroid tissue (not recorded which). Source of these receptors: an adult woman with Graves' disease, either hyperthyroidism or ophthalmopathy (not recorded which).

The chain is built from TRBV28 and TRBJ1-4; D is undetermined. V lost 5 bases and J 6 bases, leaving 7 bases between the germline ends. The CDR3 sequence is 12 residues long. Germline V gene data show CDR1 as MDHEN and CDR2 as SYDVKM. The CDR3 loop is CASSHGDEKLFF. The CDR3 DNA follows: TGTGCCAGCAGTCACGGCGATGAAAAACTGTTTTTT.

The gene calls are TRBV5-1 and TRBJ1-1; 9 bases are shared with TRBD1. Germline V gene lookup returns CDR1 SGHRS and CDR2 YFSETQ. With V trimmed by 9 bases and J by 1 base, 10 bases remained unmatched. This CDR3 region has 15 residues. CDR3 in amino acids: CATRGTGNRNTEAFF. As DNA, the CDR3 is TGCGCCACCAGAGGGACAGGGAACAGGAACACTGAAGCTTTCTTT.

V gene TRBV15 combines with J gene TRBJ1-2, with D tentatively TRBD1 (5 bases). V lost 1 base and J 6 bases, leaving 9 bases between the germline ends. CDR3 size: 13 residues. The germline V gene has CDR1 LNHNV and CDR2 YYDKDF (reference sequence). The CDR3 DNA follows: TGTGCCACCAGCAGAGCCAGGGAGGATGGCTACACCTTC. Amino acid sequence: CATSRAREDGYTF.

The chain combines TRBV7-2 with TRBJ1-4; possibly TRBD1 for D (6 bases). The CDR3 is 15 amino acids. Trimming removed 2 bases at V and 8 bases at J, with 15 bases between. CDR1 is SGHTA and CDR2 is FQGNSA in the germline V gene. CDR3 nucleotides: TGTGCCAGCAGCTTATGGGACACCCTAGAAGAAAAACTGTTTTTT. This gives the protein CASSLWDTLEEKLFF.

This rearrangement joins TRBV20-1 to TRBJ1-5, with D hard to call. Germline loops: CDR1 DFQATT, CDR2 SNEGSKA (reference sequence). V gave up 3 bases and J gave up 7 bases, with 10 bases separating them. The CDR3 loop spans 12 amino acids. The CDR3 region has the DNA TGCAGTGCTAGCCCATCGGGGCAGCCCCAGCATTTT. Protein sequence: CSASPSGQPQHF.

The J gene is TRBJ1-6, the V gene TRBV12-3 or TRBV12-4, with a weak D call TRBD1 (6 bases). The CDR3 runs to 13 residues. Trimming shortened V by 6 bases and J by 7 bases, and 10 bases separated the two germline ends. As DNA, the CDR3 is TGTGCCAGCAGCGATGGACAGAATTCACCCCTCCACTTT. Translating gives CASSDGQNSPLHF.

The CDR3 DNA is TGTGCCACCAGTGATACCCGGGACAGCTATGGCTACACCTTC. Protein product: CATSDTRDSYGYTF. This sequence joins TRBV24-1 and TRBJ1-2, with 7 positions matching TRBD1. The junction had 4 bases not matched to a gene; V was cut back by 3 bases and J by 4 bases. CDR1 is KGHDR, CDR2 SFDVKD, per germline. The CDR3 has 14 amino acids.

This clonotype was detected ten times or more. CDR3 sequence (DNA): TGTGCCAGCAGAGAGGGGGCCGGGGAGCTGTTTTTT. Its protein is CASREGAGELFF. This chain links TRBV12-3 or TRBV12-4 with TRBJ2-2; the D gene is possibly TRBD1 (6 bases). The CDR3 spans 12 residues. Trimming pared 6 bases from V and 6 bases from J, leaving 8 bases between.